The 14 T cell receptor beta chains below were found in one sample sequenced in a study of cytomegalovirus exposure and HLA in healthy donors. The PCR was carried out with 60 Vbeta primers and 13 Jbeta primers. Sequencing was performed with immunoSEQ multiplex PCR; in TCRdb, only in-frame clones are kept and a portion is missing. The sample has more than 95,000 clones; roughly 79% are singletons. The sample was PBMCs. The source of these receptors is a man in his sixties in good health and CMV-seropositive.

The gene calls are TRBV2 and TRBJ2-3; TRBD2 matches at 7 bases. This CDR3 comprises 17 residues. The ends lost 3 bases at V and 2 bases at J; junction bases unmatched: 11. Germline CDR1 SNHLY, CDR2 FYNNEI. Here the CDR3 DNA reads TGTGCCAGCAGTGAGGGATATAGCGGGCCTTCCACAGATACGCAGTATTTT. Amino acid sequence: CASSEGYSGPSTDTQYF.

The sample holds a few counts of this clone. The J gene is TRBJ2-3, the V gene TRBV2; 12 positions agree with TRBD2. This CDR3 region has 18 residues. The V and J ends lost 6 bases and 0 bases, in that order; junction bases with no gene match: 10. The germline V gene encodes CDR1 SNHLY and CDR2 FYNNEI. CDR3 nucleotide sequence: TGTGCCAGCAGACAACTAGCGGGGGGTCCGACTAGCACAGATACGCAGTATTTT. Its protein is CASRQLAGGPTSTDTQYF.

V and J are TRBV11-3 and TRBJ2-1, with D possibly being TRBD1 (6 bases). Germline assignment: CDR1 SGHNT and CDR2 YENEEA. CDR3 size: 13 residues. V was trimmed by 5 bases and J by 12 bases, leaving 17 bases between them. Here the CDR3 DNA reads TGTGCCAGCAGCGCAGCCACAGGGACGGGGCAGTTCTTC. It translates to CASSAATGTGQFF.

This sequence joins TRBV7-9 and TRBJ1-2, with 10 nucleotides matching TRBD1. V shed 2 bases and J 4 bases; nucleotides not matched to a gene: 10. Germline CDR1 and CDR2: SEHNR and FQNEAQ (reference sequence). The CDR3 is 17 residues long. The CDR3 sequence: CASSLTRGQGVFYGYTF. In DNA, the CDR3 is TGTGCCAGCAGCTTAACTAGAGGACAGGGGGTTTTCTATGGCTACACCTTC.

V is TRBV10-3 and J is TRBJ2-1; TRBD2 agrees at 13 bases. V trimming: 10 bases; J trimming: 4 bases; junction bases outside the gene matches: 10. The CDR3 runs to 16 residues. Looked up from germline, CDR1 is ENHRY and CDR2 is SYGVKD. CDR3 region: CATVGLAGSGYNEQFF. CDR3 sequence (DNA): TGTGCCACCGTGGGACTAGCGGGGTCAGGGTACAATGAGCAGTTCTTC.

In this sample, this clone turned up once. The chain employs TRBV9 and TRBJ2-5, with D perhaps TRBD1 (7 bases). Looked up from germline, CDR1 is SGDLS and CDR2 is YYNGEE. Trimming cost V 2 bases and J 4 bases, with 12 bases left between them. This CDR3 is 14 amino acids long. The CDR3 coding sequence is TGTGCCAGCAGCGTCAGGGGGGCACGAGAGACCCAGTACTTC. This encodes CASSVRGARETQYF.

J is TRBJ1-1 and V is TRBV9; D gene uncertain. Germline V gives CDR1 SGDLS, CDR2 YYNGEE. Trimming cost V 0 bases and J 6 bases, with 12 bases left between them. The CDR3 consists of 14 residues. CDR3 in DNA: TGTGCCAGCAGCGTAGGGTTTCAACGCGCTGAAGCTTTCTTT. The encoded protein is CASSVGFQRAEAFF.

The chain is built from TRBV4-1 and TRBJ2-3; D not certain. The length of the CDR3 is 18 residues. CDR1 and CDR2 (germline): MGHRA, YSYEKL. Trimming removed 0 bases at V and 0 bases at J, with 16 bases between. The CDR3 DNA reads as TGCGCCAGCAGCCAAGATAGCTCCCACGGGTTGAGCACAGATACGCAGTATTTT. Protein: CASSQDSSHGLSTDTQYF.

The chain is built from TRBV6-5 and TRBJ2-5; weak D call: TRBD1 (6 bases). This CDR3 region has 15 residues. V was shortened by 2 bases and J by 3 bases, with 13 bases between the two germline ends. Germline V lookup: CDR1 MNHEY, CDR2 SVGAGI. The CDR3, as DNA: TGTGCCAGCAGTTACCCCTCGGCAGGGGAAGAGACCCAGTACTTC. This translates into CASSYPSAGEETQYF.

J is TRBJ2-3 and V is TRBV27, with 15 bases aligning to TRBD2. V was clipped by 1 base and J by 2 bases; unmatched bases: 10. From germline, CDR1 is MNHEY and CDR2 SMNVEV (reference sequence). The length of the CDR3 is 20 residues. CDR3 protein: CASSLLGGTSGGYLTDTQYF. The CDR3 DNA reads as TGTGCCAGCAGTTTATTGGGCGGGACTAGCGGGGGGTATCTCACAGATACGCAGTATTTT.

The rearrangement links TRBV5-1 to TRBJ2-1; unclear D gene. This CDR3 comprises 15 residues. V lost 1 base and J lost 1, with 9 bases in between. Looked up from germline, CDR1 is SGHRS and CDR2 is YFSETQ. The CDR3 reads CASSLYADSYNEQFF. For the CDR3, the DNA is TGCGCCAGCAGCTTGTACGCGGATTCCTACAATGAGCAGTTCTTC.

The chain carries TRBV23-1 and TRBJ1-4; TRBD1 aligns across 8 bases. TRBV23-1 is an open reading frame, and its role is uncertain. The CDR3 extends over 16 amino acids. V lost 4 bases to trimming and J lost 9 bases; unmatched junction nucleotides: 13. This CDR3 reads CASSPPHGTGYKKLFF. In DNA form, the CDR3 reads TGCGCCAGCAGTCCTCCCCACGGGACAGGTTATAAAAAACTGTTTTTT.

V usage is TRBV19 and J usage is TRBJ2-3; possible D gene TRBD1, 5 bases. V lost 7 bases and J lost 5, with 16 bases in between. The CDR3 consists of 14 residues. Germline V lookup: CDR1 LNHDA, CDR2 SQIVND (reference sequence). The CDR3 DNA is TGTGCCAGTAACCCCGTGACAGCTGGAGATACGCAGTATTTT. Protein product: CASNPVTAGDTQYF.

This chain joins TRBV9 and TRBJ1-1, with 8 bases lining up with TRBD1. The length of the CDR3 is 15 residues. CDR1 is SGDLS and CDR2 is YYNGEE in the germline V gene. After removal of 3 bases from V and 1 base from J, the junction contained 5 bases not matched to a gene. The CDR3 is CASSGTRGPNTEAFF. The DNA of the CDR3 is TGTGCCAGCAGCGGGACCAGGGGGCCGAACACTGAAGCTTTCTTT.